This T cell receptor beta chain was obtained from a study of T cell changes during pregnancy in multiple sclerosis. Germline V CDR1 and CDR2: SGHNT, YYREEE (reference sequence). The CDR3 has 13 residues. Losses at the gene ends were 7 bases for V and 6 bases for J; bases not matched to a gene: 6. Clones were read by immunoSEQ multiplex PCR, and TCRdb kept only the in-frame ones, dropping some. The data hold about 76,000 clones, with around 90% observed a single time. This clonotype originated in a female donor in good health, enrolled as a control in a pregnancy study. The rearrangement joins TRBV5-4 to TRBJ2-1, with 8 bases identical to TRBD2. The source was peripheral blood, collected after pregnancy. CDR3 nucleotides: TGTGCCAGCTCCGGGGGGGTAGGCAATGAGCAGTTCTTC. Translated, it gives CASSGGVGNEQFF.